This TCR beta chain stems from a study of blood T cell repertoires in COVID-19. The wider study: Researchers got acute and convalescent COVID-19 samples from the United States, Italy and Spain.

Clones were read by immunoSEQ multiplex PCR, and TCRdb kept only the in-frame ones, dropping some. The top ten hold about 15% of the sample, which has around 230,000 clones, 82% seen once. Cohorts were assigned according to the clinical history that participants reported. What the recovered Cohort 3 donors had was two negative PCRs, clearance, or symptom resolution. Trimming removed 7 bases from V and 4 bases from J; junction bases left unmatched: 11. The germline CDR1 and CDR2 sequences are LNHDA and SQIVND (reference sequence). This CDR3 is 16 amino acids long. This clonotype was obtained from a man in his forties or fifties who had recovered from COVID-19. The gene calls are TRBV19 and TRBJ2-1, with 9 nucleotides matching TRBD2. Sequenced input: PBMCs or T cells enriched from blood (not recorded which). In nucleotides, the CDR3 is TGTGCCAGTACCAAATACCTAGCGGGAACATACAATGAGCAGTTCTTC. Translating it yields CASTKYLAGTYNEQFF.